The rows below give T cell receptor beta chains drawn from one sample of a study of beta chain features in type 1 diabetes. Produced via immunoSEQ multiplex PCR; TCRdb's table is partial and in-frame only. This table has approximately 600,000 clones, under 15% appearing once. Material for sequencing was naive CD4+ T cells from blood. The receptors shown here come from a man aged 25-40 years with type 1 diabetes. CDR3s include the opening cysteine and the closing phenylalanine or tryptophan. The D gene is left open where the match is weak. Clone size is not always given. Where it is, it says once, few, many or a class for expanded clones.

v_gene	j_gene	d_gene	abundance	CDR3aa	CDR3nt
TRBV10-3	TRBJ2-5	TRBD2	few	CAIKGGGQETQYF	TGTGCCATCAAGGGCGGGGGCCAAGAGACCCAGTACTTC
TRBV7-2	TRBJ2-7	TRBD1	few	CASSTGTGFYEQYF	TGTGCCAGCAGCACCGGGACAGGGTTCTACGAGCAGTACTTC
TRBV19	TRBJ2-5	.	.	CASTTQRGETQYF	TGTGCCAGTACCACCCAAAGGGGGGAGACCCAGTACTTC
TRBV5-1	TRBJ2-2	TRBD2	few	CASRAGLANGELFF	TGCGCCAGCAGGGCGGGACTAGCGAACGGGGAGCTGTTTTTT
TRBV6-1	TRBJ1-2	.	few	CASSENAAGGYTF	TGTGCCAGCAGTGAAAATGCAGCTGGTGGCTACACCTTC
TRBV7-2	TRBJ2-7	.	.	CASSFSQYYEQYF	TGTGCCAGCAGCTTCTCTCAGTACTACGAGCAGTACTTC
TRBV28	TRBJ2-4	.	.	CASSHAGPKNIQYF	TGTGCCAGCAGCCACGCAGGTCCCAAAAACATTCAGTACTTC
TRBV7-9	TRBJ2-7	.	.	CASSPVGEQYF	TGTGCCAGCAGCCCTGTGGGCGAGCAGTACTTC
TRBV18	TRBJ2-1	.	.	CASSLVLDEQFF	TGTGCCAGCTCACTCGTACTAGATGAGCAGTTCTTC
TRBV7-8	TRBJ2-3	.	few	CASSLRNRGVDTQYF	TGTGCCAGCAGCTTGAGGAATCGGGGTGTAGATACGCAGTATTTT
TRBV7-2	TRBJ2-7	.	few	CASSGRDRYEQYF	TGTGCCAGCAGCGGCCGGGACCGGTACGAGCAGTACTTC
TRBV4-1	TRBJ2-7	.	.	CASSQGPTIPYEQYF	TGCGCCAGCAGCCAGGGACCGACTATCCCCTACGAGCAGTACTTC
TRBV11-1	TRBJ2-1	TRBD2	.	CASSFPLAGRSYNEQFF	TGTGCCAGCAGCTTCCCTTTAGCGGGGAGATCCTACAATGAGCAGTTCTTC
TRBV29-1	TRBJ2-1	.	.	CSVEGPNNEQFF	TGCAGCGTTGAAGGACCAAACAATGAGCAGTTCTTC
TRBV5-1	TRBJ2-7	.	.	CASSLAGPSYEQYF	TGCGCCAGCAGCTTGGCGGGGCCCTCCTACGAGCAGTACTTC
TRBV19	TRBJ1-1	.	.	CASSRDRGDTEAFF	TGTGCCAGTAGCCGGGACCGGGGGGACACTGAAGCTTTCTTT
TRBV28	TRBJ2-2	.	few	CASRGLGTNTGELFF	TGTGCCAGCAGGGGCTTGGGGACTAACACCGGGGAGCTGTTTTTT
TRBV5-1	TRBJ2-7	TRBD1	.	CASSFRGQGAKEQYF	TGCGCCAGCAGCTTTAGAGGACAGGGGGCAAAAGAGCAGTACTTC
TRBV5-1	TRBJ1-4	.	.	CASSLAGLREKLFF	TGCGCCAGCAGCTTGGCAGGACTACGCGAAAAACTGTTTTTT
TRBV5-4	TRBJ2-3	.	few	CASSLGMVGADTQYF	TGTGCCAGCAGCTTGGGGATGGTGGGAGCAGATACGCAGTATTTT
TRBV4-3	TRBJ1-2	TRBD1	.	CASSREQGVSSYTF	TGCGCCAGCAGCCGAGAACAGGGGGTTTCGAGCTACACCTTC
TRBV4-3	TRBJ2-1	TRBD2	.	CASSQDWGLAGATYNEQFF	TGCGCCAGCAGCCAAGACTGGGGACTAGCGGGGGCCACGTACAATGAGCAGTTCTTC
TRBV18	TRBJ1-6	TRBD1	once	CASSLQGTMNNSPLHF	TGTGCCAGCTCATTACAGGGGACCATGAATAATTCACCCCTCCACTTT
TRBV7-2	TRBJ2-2	TRBD1	.	CASSPGQGATGELFF	TGTGCCAGCAGCCCCGGACAGGGGGCTACCGGGGAGCTGTTTTTT
TRBV28	TRBJ2-7	TRBD2	.	CASSLSAGGSYEQYF	TGTGCCAGCAGTTTGTCCGCGGGGGGATCCTACGAGCAGTACTTC
TRBV5-4	TRBJ2-3	.	few	CASSLGRGLRTDTQYF	TGTGCCAGCAGCTTGGGCCGGGGGCTCAGGACAGATACGCAGTATTTT
TRBV7-2	TRBJ1-2	.	.	CASSVSGTSYGYTF	TGTGCCAGCAGCGTCTCGGGAACTAGCTATGGCTACACCTTC
TRBV29-1	TRBJ1-5	TRBD1	.	CSVGDRDQPQHF	TGCAGCGTTGGGGACAGGGATCAGCCCCAGCATTTT
TRBV6-5	TRBJ2-3	.	few	CASSQVRGTQYF	TGTGCCAGCAGCCAAGTGAGGGGTACGCAGTATTTT
TRBV10-3	TRBJ1-5	.	few	CASRRGSTSNQPQHF	TGTGCCAGCAGACGAGGTTCTACTAGCAATCAGCCCCAGCATTTT
TRBV10-3	TRBJ1-2	TRBD1	.	CAIGRDRGEGYTF	TGTGCCATCGGCCGGGACAGGGGCGAAGGCTACACCTTC
TRBV11-3	TRBJ2-5	.	.	CASSLVGRPQETQYF	TGTGCCAGCAGCTTAGTGGGGCGGCCACAAGAGACCCAGTACTTC
TRBV19	TRBJ1-1	TRBD1	.	CASQGAWEAFF	TGTGCCAGTCAGGGGGCGTGGGAAGCTTTCTTT
TRBV5-6	TRBJ2-7	TRBD1	few	CASSFGTDYEQYF	TGTGCCAGCAGCTTTGGGACAGACTACGAGCAGTACTTC
TRBV27	TRBJ2-7	TRBD2	few	CASSLQGGAYEQYF	TGTGCCAGCAGTTTACAGGGAGGGGCCTACGAGCAGTACTTC
TRBV5-6	TRBJ1-6	TRBD1	few	CASSLGRDRIGHSPLHF	TGTGCCAGCAGCTTGGGTAGGGACAGGATTGGTCATTCACCCCTCCACTTT
TRBV4-3	TRBJ2-2	.	.	CASSQEASGPATGELFF	TGCGCCAGCAGCCAAGAGGCTTCGGGGCCAGCAACCGGGGAGCTGTTTTTT
TRBV7-9	TRBJ1-6	TRBD1	few	CACPGQGNSPLHF	TGTGCCTGCCCGGGACAGGGTAATTCACCCCTCCACTTT
TRBV7-9	TRBJ2-3	.	few	CASSLPGTDTQYF	TGTGCCAGCAGCCTCCCTGGCACAGATACGCAGTATTTT
TRBV7-9	TRBJ2-1	.	few	CASSLEGLFFF	TGTGCCAGCAGCTTAGAAGGGTTGTTCTTCTTC
TRBV5-1	TRBJ2-5	.	few	CASSLYVAETQYF	TGCGCCAGCAGCTTGTATGTGGCGGAGACCCAGTACTTC
TRBV19	TRBJ1-2	.	.	CASSIWEGSGGYTF	TGTGCCAGTAGTATATGGGAGGGTTCAGGAGGCTACACCTTC
TRBV9	TRBJ1-5	TRBD1	.	CASSVGQGIGNQPQHF	TGTGCCAGCAGCGTAGGACAGGGGATAGGCAATCAGCCCCAGCATTTT